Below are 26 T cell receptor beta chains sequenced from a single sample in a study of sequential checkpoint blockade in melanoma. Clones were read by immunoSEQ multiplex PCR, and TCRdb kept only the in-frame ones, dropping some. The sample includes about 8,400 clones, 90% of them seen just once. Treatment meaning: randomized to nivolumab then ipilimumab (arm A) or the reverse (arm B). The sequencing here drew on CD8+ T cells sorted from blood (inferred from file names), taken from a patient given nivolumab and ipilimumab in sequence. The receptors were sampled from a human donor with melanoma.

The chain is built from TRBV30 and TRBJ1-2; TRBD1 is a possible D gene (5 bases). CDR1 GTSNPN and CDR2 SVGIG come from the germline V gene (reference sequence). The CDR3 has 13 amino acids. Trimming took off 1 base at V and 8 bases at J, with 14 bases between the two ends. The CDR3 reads CAWSDGMGQGYTF. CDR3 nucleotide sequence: TGTGCCTGGAGTGATGGGATGGGGCAAGGCTACACCTTC.

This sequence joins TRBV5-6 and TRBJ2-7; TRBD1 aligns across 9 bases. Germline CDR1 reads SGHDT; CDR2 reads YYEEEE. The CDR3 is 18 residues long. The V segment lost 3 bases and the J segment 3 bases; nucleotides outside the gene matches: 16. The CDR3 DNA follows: TGTGCCAGCAGCTGGAGGCGGGGCCCGACAGGGGGTGTCTACGAGCAGTACTTC. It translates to CASSWRRGPTGGVYEQYF. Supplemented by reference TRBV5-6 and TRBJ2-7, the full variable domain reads DAGVTQSPTHLIKTRGQQVTLRCSPKSGHDTVSWYQQALGQGPQFIFQYYEEEERQRGNFPDRFSGHQFPNYSSELNVNALLLGDSALYLCASSWRRGPTGGVYEQYFGPGTRLTVT.

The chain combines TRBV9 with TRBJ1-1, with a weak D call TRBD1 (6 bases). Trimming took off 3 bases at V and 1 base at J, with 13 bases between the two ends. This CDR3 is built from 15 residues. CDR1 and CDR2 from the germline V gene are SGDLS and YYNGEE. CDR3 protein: CASSASGVTNTEAFF. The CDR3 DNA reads TGTGCCAGCAGCGCCTCAGGGGTTACGAACACTGAAGCTTTCTTT.

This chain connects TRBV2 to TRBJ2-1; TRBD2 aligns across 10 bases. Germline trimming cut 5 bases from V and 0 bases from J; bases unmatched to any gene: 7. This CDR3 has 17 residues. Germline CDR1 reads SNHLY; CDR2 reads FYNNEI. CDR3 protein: CASSQPASGSSYNEQFF. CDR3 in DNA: TGTGCCAGCAGTCAGCCCGCTAGCGGGAGCTCCTACAATGAGCAGTTCTTC.

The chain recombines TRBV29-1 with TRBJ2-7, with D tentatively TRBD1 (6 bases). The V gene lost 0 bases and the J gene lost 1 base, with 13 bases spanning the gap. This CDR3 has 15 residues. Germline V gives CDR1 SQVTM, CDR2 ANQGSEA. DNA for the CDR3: TGCAGCGTTGAAGAAACAGGGCCGCGATCCTACGAGCAGTACTTC. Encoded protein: CSVEETGPRSYEQYF.

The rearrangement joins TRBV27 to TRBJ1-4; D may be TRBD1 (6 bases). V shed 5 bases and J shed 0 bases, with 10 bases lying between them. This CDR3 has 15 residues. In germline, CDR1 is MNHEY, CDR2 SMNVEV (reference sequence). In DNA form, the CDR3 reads TGTGCCAGCAGTGGCCGACAGGCAACTAATGAAAAACTGTTTTTT. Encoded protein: CASSGRQATNEKLFF.

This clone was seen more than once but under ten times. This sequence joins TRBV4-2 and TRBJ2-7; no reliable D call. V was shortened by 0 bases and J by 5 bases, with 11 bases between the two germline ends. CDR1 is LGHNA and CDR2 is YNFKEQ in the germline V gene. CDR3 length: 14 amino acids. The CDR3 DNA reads TGTGCCAGCAGCCAAGATTTTAAAGCGAACGAGCAGTACTTC. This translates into CASSQDFKANEQYF.

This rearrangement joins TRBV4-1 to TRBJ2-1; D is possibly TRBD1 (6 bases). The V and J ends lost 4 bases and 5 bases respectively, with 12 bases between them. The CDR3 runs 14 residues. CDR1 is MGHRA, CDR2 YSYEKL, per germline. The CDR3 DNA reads TGCGCCAGCAGCCCCTCGTGGACAGACAATGAGCAGTTCTTC. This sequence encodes CASSPSWTDNEQFF.

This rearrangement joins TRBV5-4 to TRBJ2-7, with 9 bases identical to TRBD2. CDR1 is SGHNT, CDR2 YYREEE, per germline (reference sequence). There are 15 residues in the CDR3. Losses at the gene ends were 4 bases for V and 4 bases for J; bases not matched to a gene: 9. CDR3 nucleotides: TGTGCCAGCAGCCCTGGAGTAGCGGGAGAATACGAGCAGTACGTC. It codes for CASSPGVAGEYEQYV.

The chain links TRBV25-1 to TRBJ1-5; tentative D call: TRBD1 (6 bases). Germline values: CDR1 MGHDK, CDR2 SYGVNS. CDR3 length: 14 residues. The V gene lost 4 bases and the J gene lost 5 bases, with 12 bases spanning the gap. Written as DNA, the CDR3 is TGTGCCAGCAGTGGCAGGGGTGTGGATCAGCCCCAGCATTTT. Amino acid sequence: CASSGRGVDQPQHF.

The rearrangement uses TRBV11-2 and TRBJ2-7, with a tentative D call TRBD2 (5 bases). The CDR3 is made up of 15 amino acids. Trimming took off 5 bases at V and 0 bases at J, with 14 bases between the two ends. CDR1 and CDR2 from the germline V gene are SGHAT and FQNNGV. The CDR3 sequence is CASSPGSGSSYEQYV. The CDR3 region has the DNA TGTGCCAGCAGCCCCGGGTCGGGGAGCTCCTACGAGCAGTACGTC.

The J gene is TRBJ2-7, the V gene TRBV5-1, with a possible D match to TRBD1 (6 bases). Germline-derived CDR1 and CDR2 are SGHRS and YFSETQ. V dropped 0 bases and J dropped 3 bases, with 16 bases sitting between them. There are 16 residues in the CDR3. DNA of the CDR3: TGCGCCAGCAGCTTGGATTGGGGGCCCAGCAGCTACGAGCAGTACTTC. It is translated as CASSLDWGPSSYEQYF.

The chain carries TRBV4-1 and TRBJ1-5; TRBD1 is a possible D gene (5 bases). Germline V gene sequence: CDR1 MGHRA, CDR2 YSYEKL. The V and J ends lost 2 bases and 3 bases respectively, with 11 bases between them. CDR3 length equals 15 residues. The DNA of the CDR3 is TGCGCCAGCAGCCAACCGGACGGACACAATCAGCCCCAGCATTTT. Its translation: CASSQPDGHNQPQHF.

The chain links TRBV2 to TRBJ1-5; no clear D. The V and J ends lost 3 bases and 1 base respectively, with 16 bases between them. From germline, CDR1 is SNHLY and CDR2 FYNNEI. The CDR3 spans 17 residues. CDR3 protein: CASSELWNSPSNQPQHF. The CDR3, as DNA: TGTGCCAGCAGTGAGCTTTGGAACAGCCCGAGCAATCAGCCCCAGCATTTT.

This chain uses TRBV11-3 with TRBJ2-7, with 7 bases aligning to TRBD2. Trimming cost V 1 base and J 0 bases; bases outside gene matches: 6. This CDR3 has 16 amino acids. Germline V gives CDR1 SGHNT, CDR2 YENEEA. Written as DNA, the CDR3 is TGTGCCAGCAGCTTAGTGCCTAGCGGAATCTCCTACGAGCAGTACGTC. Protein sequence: CASSLVPSGISYEQYV.

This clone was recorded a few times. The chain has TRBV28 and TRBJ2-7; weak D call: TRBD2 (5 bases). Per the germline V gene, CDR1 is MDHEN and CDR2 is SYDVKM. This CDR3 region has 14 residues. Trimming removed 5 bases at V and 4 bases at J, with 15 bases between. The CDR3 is CASSPRVARYEQYF. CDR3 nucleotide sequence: TGTGCCAGCAGTCCTCGGGTAGCGCGGTACGAGCAGTACTTC.

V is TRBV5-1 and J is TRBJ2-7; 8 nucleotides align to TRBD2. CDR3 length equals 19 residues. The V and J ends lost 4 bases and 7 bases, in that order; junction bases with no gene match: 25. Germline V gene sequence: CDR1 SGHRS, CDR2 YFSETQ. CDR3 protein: CASSPTPIITSGQMGEQYV. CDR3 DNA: TGCGCCAGCAGCCCCACCCCGATTATAACTAGCGGCCAAATGGGGGAGCAGTACGTC.

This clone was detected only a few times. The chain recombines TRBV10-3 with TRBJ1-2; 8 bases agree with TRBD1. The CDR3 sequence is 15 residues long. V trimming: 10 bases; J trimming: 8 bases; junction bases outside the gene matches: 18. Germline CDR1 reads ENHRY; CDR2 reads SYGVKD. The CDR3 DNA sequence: TGTGCCAGCTTCCCAAGACAGGGGCCATTGGAAGGCTACACCTTC. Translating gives CASFPRQGPLEGYTF.

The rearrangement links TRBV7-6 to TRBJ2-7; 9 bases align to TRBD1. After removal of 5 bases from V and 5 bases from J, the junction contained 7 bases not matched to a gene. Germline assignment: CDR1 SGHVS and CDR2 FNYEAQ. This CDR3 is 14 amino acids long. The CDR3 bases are TGTGCCAGCAGCGAGGGACAGGGAATCCACGAGCAGTACTTC. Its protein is CASSEGQGIHEQYF.

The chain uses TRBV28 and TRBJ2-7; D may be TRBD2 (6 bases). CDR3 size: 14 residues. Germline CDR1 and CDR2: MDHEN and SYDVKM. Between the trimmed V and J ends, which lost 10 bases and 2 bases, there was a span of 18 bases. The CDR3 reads CATSQADYTYEQYF. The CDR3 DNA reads TGTGCCACCTCCCAGGCGGACTATACCTACGAGCAGTACTTC. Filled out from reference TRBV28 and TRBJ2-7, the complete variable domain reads DVKVTQSSRYLVKRTGEKVFLECVQDMDHENMFWYRQDPGLGLRLIYFSYDVKMKEKGDIPEGYSVSREKKERFSLILESASTNQTSMYLCATSQADYTYEQYFGPGTRLTVT.

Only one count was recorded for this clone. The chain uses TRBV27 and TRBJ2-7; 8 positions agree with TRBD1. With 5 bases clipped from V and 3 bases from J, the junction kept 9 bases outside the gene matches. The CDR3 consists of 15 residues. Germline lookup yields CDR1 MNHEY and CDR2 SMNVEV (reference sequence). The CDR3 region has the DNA TGTGCCAGCAGTACCCGGGACAGGCCCTTCTACGAGCAGTACTTC. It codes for CASSTRDRPFYEQYF.

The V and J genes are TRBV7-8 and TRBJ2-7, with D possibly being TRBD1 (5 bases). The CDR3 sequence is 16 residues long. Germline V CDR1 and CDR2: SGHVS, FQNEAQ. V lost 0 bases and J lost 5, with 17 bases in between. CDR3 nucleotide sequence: TGTGCCAGCAGCTTAGCGGGGCAAGTTGGGCAAAACGAGCAGTACTTC. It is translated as CASSLAGQVGQNEQYF.

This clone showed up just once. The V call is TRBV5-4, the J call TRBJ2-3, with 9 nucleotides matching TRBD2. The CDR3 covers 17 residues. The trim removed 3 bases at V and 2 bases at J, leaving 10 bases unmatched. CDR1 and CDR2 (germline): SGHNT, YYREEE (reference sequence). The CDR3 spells CASSSYLAGAHTDTQYF. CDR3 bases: TGTGCCAGCAGCTCCTATTTAGCGGGAGCCCACACAGATACGCAGTATTTT.

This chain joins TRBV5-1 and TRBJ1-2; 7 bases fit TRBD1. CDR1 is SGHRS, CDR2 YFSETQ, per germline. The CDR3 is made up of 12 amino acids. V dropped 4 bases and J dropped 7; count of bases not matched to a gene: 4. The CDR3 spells CASSNDRVGYTF. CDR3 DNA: TGCGCCAGCAGCAACGACAGGGTTGGCTACACCTTC.

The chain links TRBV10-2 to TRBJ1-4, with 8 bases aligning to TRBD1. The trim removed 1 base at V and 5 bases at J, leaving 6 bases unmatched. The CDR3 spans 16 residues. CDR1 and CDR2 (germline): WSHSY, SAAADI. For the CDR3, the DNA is TGCGCCAGCAGTGAGTACGAACGGACAGGGAATGAAAAACTGTTTTTT. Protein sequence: CASSEYERTGNEKLFF.

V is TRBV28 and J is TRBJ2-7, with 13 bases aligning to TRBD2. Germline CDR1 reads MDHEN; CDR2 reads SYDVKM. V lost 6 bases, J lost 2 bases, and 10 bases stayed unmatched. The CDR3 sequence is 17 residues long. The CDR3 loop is CASSHTSGRARAYEQYF. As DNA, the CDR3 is TGTGCCAGCAGCCACACTAGCGGGAGGGCCCGCGCCTACGAGCAGTACTTC.